This T cell receptor beta chain originates from a study of Graves' ophthalmopathy and Graves' hyperthyroidism. Study in general: Over 18 months of follow-up, stable hyperthyroidism required that no ophthalmopathy appear.

Scientists amplified the TCR beta CDR3 regions from RNA transcripts. Second-round multiplex PCR came after a first-round RT-PCR that employed HTBI primers. TCRdb reanalysed the multiplex PCR reads using MiXCR and keeps one entry per CDR3 protein. The repertoire consists of around 1,200,000 distinct CDR3 sequences, with about 40% occurring once and the leading ten covering approximately 10%. Hyperthyroidism was new, under 2 months, in patients aged 18 to 65. In germline, CDR1 is DFQATT, CDR2 SNEGSKA (reference sequence). Between the trimmed V and J ends, which lost 3 bases and 5 bases, there was a span of 22 bases. The CDR3 is 16 residues long. This clonotype turned up a few times. Its target is not known. One base away lies a much larger clone, so this may be a sequencing read error. Study observations and caveats: Blood also carried most expanded thyroid clonotypes exceeding 0.001 frequency.

The TCR originated in an adult man with Graves' hyperthyroidism. What was sequenced was peripheral blood or thyroid tissue (not recorded which). V gene TRBV20-1 combines with J gene TRBJ1-1; D might be TRBD1 (6 bases). CDR3: CSASDEVPGVVTEAFF. CDR3 DNA sequence: TGCAGTGCTAGCGATGAGGTTCCAGGGGTTGTAACTGAAGCTTTCTTT.